This T cell receptor beta chain came from a study of PD-L1 blockade in urothelial cancer. Study details: Median T cell yield per blood sample was around 130,000 cells. Points from the study as a whole: Greater 3-week expansion of tumor-associated blood clones was recorded for durable-benefit patients.

This CDR3 has 19 amino acids. V was clipped by 5 bases and J by 0 bases; unmatched bases: 15. Germline V lookup: CDR1 MDHEN, CDR2 SYDVKM. Synthetic analogs of TCR templates were spiked into every PCR. Libraries were prepared by immunoSEQ multiplex PCR; TCRdb keeps only in-frame clonotypes and omits some of them. Here the sample spans some 24,000 clones, approximately 84% being singletons. About this clone itself: Its specificity is unknown.

The material sequenced was PBMCs, taken around atezolizumab (anti-PD-L1) treatment. The TCR originated in a man between 65 and 85 years old with urothelial cancer. V gene TRBV28 combines with J gene TRBJ2-1, with 8 nucleotides matching TRBD2. CDR3 in DNA: TGTGCCAGCAGTCCATGGACTAGCTCGATATCGAGCTCCTACAATGAGCAGTTCTTC. Residues: CASSPWTSSISSSYNEQFF.